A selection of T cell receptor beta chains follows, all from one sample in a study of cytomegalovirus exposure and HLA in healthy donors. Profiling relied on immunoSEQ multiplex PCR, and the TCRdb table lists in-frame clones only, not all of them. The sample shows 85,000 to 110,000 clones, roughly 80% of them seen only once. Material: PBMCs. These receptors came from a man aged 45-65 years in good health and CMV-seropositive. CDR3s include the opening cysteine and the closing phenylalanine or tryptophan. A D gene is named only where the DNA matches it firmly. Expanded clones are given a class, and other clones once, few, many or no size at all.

CDR3: CAISAGTEETQYF; DNA: TGTGCCATCAGTGCCGGGACAGAAGAGACCCAGTACTTC; V: TRBV10-3; size: .; J: TRBJ2-5; D: TRBD1
CDR3: CASSLRRDRDEKLFF; DNA: TGTGCCAGCAGCCTCCGGAGGGACAGGGATGAAAAACTGTTTTTT; V: TRBV27; size: .; J: TRBJ1-4; D: TRBD1
CDR3: CASSQGQGLDLSGYTF; DNA: TGTGCCAGCAGCCAAGGTCAGGGATTGGACCTGAGCGGCTACACCTTC; V: TRBV4-2; size: .; J: TRBJ1-2; D: .
CDR3: CASSNEGGYGYTF; DNA: TGTGCCAGCAGCAACGAGGGTGGCTATGGCTACACCTTC; V: TRBV7-3; size: few; J: TRBJ1-2; D: .
CDR3: CAWGNMGLAGGEQFF; DNA: TGTGCCTGGGGAAATATGGGACTAGCGGGAGGTGAGCAGTTCTTC; V: TRBV30; size: .; J: TRBJ2-1; D: TRBD2
CDR3: CASSLSSNEQFF; DNA: TGTGCCAGCAGTTTGTCTAGTAATGAGCAGTTCTTC; V: TRBV28; size: few; J: TRBJ2-1; D: .
CDR3: CASSPTGGYGYTF; DNA: TGTGCCAGCTCTCCTACAGGGGGCTATGGCTACACCTTC; V: TRBV18; size: few; J: TRBJ1-2; D: TRBD1
CDR3: CASSRSIGERGKGRETQYF; DNA: TGTGCCAGCAGCCGGTCGATAGGGGAGAGGGGGAAGGGTAGGGAGACCCAGTACTTC; V: TRBV28; size: .; J: TRBJ2-5; D: .
CDR3: CASSPQGGYEQYF; DNA: TGTGCCAGCAGCCCCCAGGGGGGTTACGAGCAGTACTTC; V: TRBV5-4; size: .; J: TRBJ2-7; D: .
CDR3: CASSLPGLDRETGELFF; DNA: TGTGCCAGCAGCCTCCCCGGACTAGATCGAGAAACCGGGGAGCTGTTTTTT; V: TRBV4-2; size: .; J: TRBJ2-2; D: TRBD2
CDR3: CASSIALAGAVYEQYF; DNA: TGTGCCAGTAGTATAGCACTAGCGGGAGCCGTCTACGAGCAGTACTTC; V: TRBV19; size: .; J: TRBJ2-7; D: TRBD2
CDR3: CSVVSGSTGTDTQYF; DNA: TGCAGCGTTGTTTCAGGGTCAACGGGCACAGATACGCAGTATTTT; V: TRBV29-1; size: .; J: TRBJ2-3; D: .
CDR3: CASSSSYGYTF; DNA: TGTGCCAGCTCATCATCCTATGGCTACACCTTC; V: TRBV18; size: .; J: TRBJ1-2; D: .
CDR3: CSVSGTSGDTQYF; DNA: TGCAGCGTCTCCGGGACTAGCGGAGATACGCAGTATTTT; V: TRBV29-1; size: .; J: TRBJ2-3; D: TRBD2
CDR3: CASSPGLALEQYF; DNA: TGTGCCAGCAGCCCAGGACTAGCCCTCGAGCAGTACTTC; V: TRBV9; size: .; J: TRBJ2-7; D: TRBD2
CDR3: CASSIGRGIETQYF; DNA: TGTGCCAGTAGTATAGGTCGGGGGATAGAGACCCAGTACTTC; V: TRBV19; size: .; J: TRBJ2-5; D: .
CDR3: CASSSGTSGRNEQFF; DNA: TGTGCCAGCAGTTCCGGGACTAGCGGGAGGAATGAGCAGTTCTTC; V: TRBV6-5; size: .; J: TRBJ2-1; D: TRBD2
CDR3: CASSFGTGDIYEQYF; DNA: TGTGCCAGCAGTTTTGGGACAGGGGACATCTACGAGCAGTACTTC; V: TRBV6-1; size: few; J: TRBJ2-7; D: TRBD1
CDR3: CASSLETHYNEQFF; DNA: TGCGCCAGCAGCTTGGAGACTCACTACAATGAGCAGTTCTTC; V: TRBV5-1; size: once; J: TRBJ2-1; D: .
CDR3: CASSLRSGTGGEFTGNTIYF; DNA: TGTGCCAGCAGCTTAAGGTCCGGGACAGGGGGCGAGTTTACTGGAAACACCATATATTTT; V: TRBV7-3; size: .; J: TRBJ1-3; D: TRBD1
CDR3: CASSSLSTYEQYF; DNA: TGTGCCAGCAGTTCGCTTAGTACCTACGAGCAGTACTTC; V: TRBV5-6; size: .; J: TRBJ2-7; D: .
CDR3: CASSPPGAGSKEQYF; DNA: TGTGCCAGCAGCCCGCCTGGAGCGGGAAGTAAAGAGCAGTACTTC; V: TRBV7-2; size: .; J: TRBJ2-7; D: TRBD2
CDR3: CASSQELAGEETQYF; DNA: TGTGCCAGCAGCCAAGAACTAGCGGGAGAAGAGACCCAGTACTTC; V: TRBV4-2; size: .; J: TRBJ2-5; D: TRBD2
CDR3: CASSYSNPGLGGELFF; DNA: TGTGCCAGCAGTTACTCGAACCCCGGGTTGGGCGGGGAGCTGTTTTTT; V: TRBV6-5; size: .; J: TRBJ2-2; D: .
CDR3: CASSLQAATNEKLFF; DNA: TGTGCCAGCAGTCTCCAGGCTGCAACTAATGAAAAACTGTTTTTT; V: TRBV27; size: few; J: TRBJ1-4; D: .
CDR3: CASSQQEGLTDTQYF; DNA: TGTGCCAGCAGCCAACAGGAGGGACTCACAGATACGCAGTATTTT; V: TRBV7-2; size: .; J: TRBJ2-3; D: .
CDR3: CASSASGSQGEQYF; DNA: TGTGCCAGCAGCGCTAGCGGGAGTCAGGGCGAGCAGTACTTC; V: TRBV7-3; size: .; J: TRBJ2-7; D: TRBD2
CDR3: CASTLAGEQYF; DNA: TGCGCCAGCACTCTAGCGGGCGAGCAGTACTTC; V: TRBV10-2; size: .; J: TRBJ2-7; D: TRBD2
CDR3: CASSQDQGSGELFF; DNA: TGCGCCAGCAGCCAAGATCAAGGGAGCGGGGAGCTGTTTTTT; V: TRBV4-1; size: .; J: TRBJ2-2; D: .
CDR3: CASSSGHYTGELFF; DNA: TGTGCCAGCAGCTCCGGACACTACACCGGGGAGCTGTTTTTT; V: TRBV5-8; size: few; J: TRBJ2-2; D: .
CDR3: CSSSPRTGLNTEAFF; DNA: TGTTCCAGCAGCCCACGGACAGGGTTGAACACTGAAGCTTTCTTT; V: TRBV7-9; size: few; J: TRBJ1-1; D: TRBD1